This TCR beta chain was captured by sequencing in a study of vaccination and CD4 T cells after COVID-19 (dated by TCRdb to between 2022 and 2023). In terms of the full investigation: Convalescent patients had a positive SARS-CoV-2 result on nasal swab PCR, and of these patients, under ten had mild disease and one had severe disease. The time from the second vaccine dose to post-vaccine blood sampling had a median of roughly 77 days and ranged from roughly 13 to 241 days. The spike-specific CD4+ TCR repertoire was compared before and after mRNA vaccination in fewer than eleven COVID-19 convalescent patients and a handful of infection-naive healthy vaccine recipients. Six males and four females were included in the convalescent cohort, with two Hispanic individuals, seven Caucasians, two Asians and one multiracial person represented. In control cultures, a CEFX viral epitope pool was used as positive control, an HIV-1 Nef peptide pool was used as negative control, or no peptide was added. Two doses of either the Pfizer-BioNTech BNT162b2 vaccine (n=8) or the Moderna mRNA-1273 vaccine (n=2) were administered to participants. Overlapping spike peptide pools from SARS-CoV-2 and from the common cold coronaviruses HCoV-NL63, HCoV-OC43 and HCoV-229E were used as culture stimuli. Post-COVID blood samples from convalescent patients were collected a median of approximately 93 days after diagnosis, with a range of roughly 30 to 170 days.

The sample's treatment or condition label is to be understood as: roughly nine-day PBMC culture with coronavirus spike peptide pools or control peptides (ViraFEST assay). The study used the ViraFEST assay, which expanded antigen-specific T cells with peptide pools and then identified expanded clonotypes by TCR sequencing. Positive SARS-CoV-2 PCR tests in the convalescent patients dated from March to December 2020, before Alpha, Beta and Delta variants emerged in the United States. PBMCs were cultured at a few million per well in IMDM supplemented with around 5.5% human AB serum and 9 to 10 IU/ml IL-2, with around 10 ug/ml peptide pools added. On days 3 and 7, half of the culture medium was replaced with fresh IL-2-containing medium. Once the cells had been in culture for around nine days, the EasySep CD4+ T cell isolation kit was used to isolate CD4+ T cells by negative selection. Ficoll-Paque Plus gradient centrifugation was used to isolate PBMCs from whole blood, and the isolated PBMCs were then either used fresh or cryopreserved at -140C. In general, triplicate wells were set up for every culture condition.

This clonotype showed up just a few times. There is no known antigen for this receptor. No clone much larger than this one lies a single base away; base qualities are absent. Cut back by 6 bases and 5 bases, the V and J ends lie 13 bases apart. Looking up the germline V gene (reference sequence) yields CDR1 MNHEY and CDR2 SMNVEV. Measured from the cysteine to the phenylalanine, the CDR3 is 13 residues long. Of all the DNA, just the CDR3 is kept, 39 bases in frame from base 1. Receptor libraries were prepared by PCR. DNA from cultured CD4+ T cells underwent TCR sequencing with the Oncomine TCR Beta short-read assay at the Johns Hopkins FTIC core. Genomic DNA was extracted from the cultured CD4+ T cells with the QIAamp micro DNA kit. The Oncomine TCR Beta libraries from cultured CD4+ T cells were pooled using unique dual indexes and then sequenced on an Illumina iSeq 100. The original pipeline was this. Non-productive sequences were filtered out, and CDR3s that did not start with C, did not end with F or W, or were shorter than 7 amino acids were discarded. The MANAFEST web application was used to identify antigen-specific clonotypes by comparing peptide-stimulated wells against reference wells and other culture wells. An FDR below 0.05, an odds ratio above 5, and a productive frequency above 0.1% in at least two of three replicate wells were required for clones to be considered positive. Cross-reactive clonotypes were defined as significantly expanded in both SARS-CoV-2 spike wells and at least one common cold coronavirus spike condition. Similarity between CDR3 sequences was evaluated in R version 3.6.1 using Levenshtein distances (stringdist) and unrooted phylogenetic trees (ape). The public reads were quality trimmed at Q25 with fastp and then assembled into clones with MiXCR by TCRdb, keeping productive beta chains. Rows with one shared CDR3 protein collapse into an entry with the most common genes and DNA. The V and J calls were determined by TCRdb, not by the authors. The sample yields around 15,000 distinct CDR3 sequences; roughly half were counted once. Together, the top ten hold 12% of the sample.

The full study reports these points: The number of convalescent patients in the study was relatively small, and the study did not examine early timepoints following natural infection. Of the vaccine-specific clones in convalescent patients, 304 of 307, or nearly all, reacted only to SARS-CoV-2 spike and did not cross-react with common cold coronaviruses. In convalescent patients, a median roughly 88% of post-vaccine SARS-CoV-2-reactive clones were detected only after vaccination, suggesting vaccine-specific priming. An increase in the median number of SARS-CoV-2-reactive clonotypes from around 20 after infection to some 40 after vaccination was observed, but the change was not found to be significant.

This chain is built from TRBV27 and TRBJ2-5, with the D call perhaps TRBD1 or TRBD2, each one matching 5 bases. The receptor was derived from a human donor who had recovered from COVID-19. The sequencing input was CD4+ T cells from blood, cultured in vitro. This receptor has the CDR3 CASRPGSRETQYF. The DNA reads as follows: TGTGCCAGCAGACCAGGGAGCCGGGAGACCCAGTACTTC.